The next 29 T cell receptor beta chains were all read from a single sample in a study of PD-1 blockade in classical Hodgkin lymphoma. Relapses following autologous stem cell transplantation were seen in all patients, with brentuximab vedotin exposure varying. Method: immunoSEQ multiplex PCR; TCRdb's copy keeps in-frame clones and lacks some. The table shows about 85,000 clones, with about 90% occurring only once. The sample here was peripheral blood mononuclear cells (PBMCs), taken before the second cycle of nivolumab. All receptors derive from a human donor with classical Hodgkin lymphoma.

The V gene is TRBV5-1, the J gene TRBJ2-2; D might be TRBD1 (6 bases). Trimming cost V 5 bases and J 1 base, with 9 bases left between them. CDR1 is SGHRS, CDR2 YFSETQ, per germline. The CDR3 is made up of 14 amino acids. In DNA form, the CDR3 reads TGCGCCAGCAGGACGGGACAGAACACCGGGGAGCTGTTTTTT. Its protein product is CASRTGQNTGELFF. Complete variable domain (other parts from reference TRBV5-1 and TRBJ2-2): KAGVTQTPRYLIKTRGQQVTLSCSPISGHRSVSWYQQTPGQGLQFLFEYFSETQRNKGNFPGRFSGRQFSNSRSEMNVSTLELGDSALYLCASRTGQNTGELFFGEGSRLTVL.

The rearrangement uses TRBV27 and TRBJ2-1; unclear D gene. Germline V gives CDR1 MNHEY, CDR2 SMNVEV (reference sequence). Trimming shortened V by 5 bases and J by 15 bases, and 14 bases separated the two germline ends. The CDR3 runs to 11 residues. CDR3 sequence: CASSLDPGPFF. The CDR3 DNA follows: TGTGCCAGCAGTCTCGACCCCGGCCCGTTCTTC.

The chain has TRBV30 and TRBJ1-1; D is uncertain. This CDR3 spans 11 amino acids. CDR1 is GTSNPN and CDR2 is SVGIG in the germline V gene (reference sequence). Deletions cut 6 bases from V and 4 bases from J, with 9 bases between. The CDR3 DNA follows: TGTGCCTGTTCCGCAGCCACTGAAGCTTTCTTT. Translation: CACSAATEAFF.

This chain uses TRBV15 with TRBJ1-1; 11 bases line up with TRBD1. The CDR3 is 17 amino acids. Germline CDR1 is LNHNV and CDR2 is YYDKDF (reference sequence). The V segment lost 1 base and the J segment 3 bases; nucleotides outside the gene matches: 7. CDR3 amino acids: CATSRALPGQGDTEAFF. In nucleotides, the CDR3 is TGTGCCACCAGCAGAGCTCTTCCGGGACAGGGGGACACTGAAGCTTTCTTT.

The CDR3 here is CASTWFDVNTGELFF. The CDR3 DNA is TGCGCCAGCACCTGGTTCGATGTCAACACCGGGGAGCTGTTTTTT. The chain has TRBV5-1 and TRBJ2-2; D ambiguous. With 6 bases removed from V and 2 bases from J, the gap between germline ends came to 14 bases. The CDR3 consists of 15 residues. CDR1 is SGHRS and CDR2 is YFSETQ in the germline V gene.

The chain carries TRBV4-1 and TRBJ1-2, with TRBD1 matching over 10 bases. The length of the CDR3 is 18 residues. Germline trimming cut 1 base from V and 3 bases from J; bases unmatched to any gene: 11. CDR1 and CDR2 (germline): MGHRA, YSYEKL. The CDR3 sequence is CASSQAAGQGWDDYGYTF. CDR3 coding DNA: TGCGCCAGCAGCCAAGCGGCGGGACAGGGGTGGGACGACTATGGCTACACCTTC.

The chain has TRBV5-1 and TRBJ2-5, with D unresolved. In germline, CDR1 is SGHRS, CDR2 YFSETQ. This CDR3 has 15 amino acids. V was cut by 0 bases and J by 4 bases, with 13 bases left in between. The CDR3 protein is CASSLEARLGETQYF. Written as DNA, the CDR3 is TGCGCCAGCAGCTTGGAGGCGCGCCTGGGAGAGACCCAGTACTTC.

V is TRBV27 and J is TRBJ1-1; a possible D gene is TRBD1 (5 bases). The CDR3 has 14 amino acids. The germline CDR1 and CDR2 sequences are MNHEY and SMNVEV (reference sequence). V shed 2 bases and J shed 5 bases, with 12 bases lying between them. The CDR3 DNA follows: TGTGCCAGCAGTTTAGGGGACCCAACAACTGAAGCTTTCTTT. It encodes CASSLGDPTTEAFF.

The V and J genes are TRBV15 and TRBJ1-3; D is unresolved. Germline V gene lookup returns CDR1 LNHNV and CDR2 YYDKDF (reference sequence). V was trimmed by 2 bases and J by 0 bases, leaving 5 bases between them. This CDR3 has 14 amino acids. The CDR3 sequence: CATSRTGSGNTIYF. CDR3 coding DNA: TGTGCCACCAGCAGAACGGGCTCTGGAAACACCATATATTTT.

Here the CDR3 DNA reads TGTGCCAGCAGTCCTCAGGCGAACACTGAAGCTTTCTTT. Amino acids: CASSPQANTEAFF. The V gene is TRBV7-3, the J gene TRBJ1-1; no reliable D call. CDR1 and CDR2 from the germline V gene are SGHTA and FQGTGA. The CDR3 covers 13 residues. V dropped 6 bases and J dropped 1 base, with 9 bases sitting between them.

The chain employs TRBV5-1 and TRBJ2-2, with D maybe TRBD2 (6 bases). This CDR3 region has 14 residues. The germline V gene encodes CDR1 SGHRS and CDR2 YFSETQ. V lost 6 bases, J lost 7 bases, and 16 bases lay in between. CDR3 amino acids: CASIDWRGNGELFF. The CDR3, as DNA: TGCGCCAGCATCGATTGGAGGGGAAACGGGGAGCTGTTTTTT.

The J gene is TRBJ2-5, the V gene TRBV29-1; weak D call: TRBD2 (6 bases). The CDR3 extends over 14 amino acids. V lost 4 bases and J 5 bases, leaving 17 bases between the germline ends. CDR1 SQVTM and CDR2 ANQGSEA come from the germline V gene. The CDR3 sequence is CSVVLTGVGETQYF. As DNA, the CDR3 is TGCAGCGTTGTTCTCACGGGAGTGGGGGAGACCCAGTACTTC.

A note on this clone: Other DNA sequences within the sample encode an identical CDR3. The chain employs TRBV19 and TRBJ2-3; D not resolved. Trimming shortened V by 6 bases and J by 1 base, and 8 bases separated the two germline ends. Germline V gene lookup returns CDR1 LNHDA and CDR2 SQIVND (reference sequence). This CDR3 comprises 13 residues. The CDR3 is CASRLGGTDTQYF. The CDR3 DNA reads TGTGCCAGTAGACTCGGCGGCACAGATACGCAGTATTTT.

The chain recombines TRBV6-5 with TRBJ2-3, with 10 bases matching TRBD2. With 4 bases clipped from V and 2 bases from J, the junction kept 3 bases outside the gene matches. CDR1 and CDR2 (germline): MNHEY, SVGAGI. This CDR3 contains 15 residues. The CDR3 nucleotides read TGTGCCAGCAGTTCACTAGCGGGGTACACAGATACGCAGTATTTT. It codes for CASSSLAGYTDTQYF.

The genes are TRBV27 and TRBJ2-1; D ambiguous. Germline values: CDR1 MNHEY, CDR2 SMNVEV (reference sequence). V was trimmed by 5 bases and J by 0 bases, leaving 14 bases between them. CDR3 length equals 16 residues. CDR3 loop: CASSRYAQLSYNEQFF. CDR3 DNA: TGTGCCAGCAGTCGTTATGCCCAACTCTCCTACAATGAGCAGTTCTTC.

The chain carries TRBV6-6 and TRBJ2-5; 10 bases match TRBD2. Per germline, CDR1 MNHNY and CDR2 SVGAGI (reference sequence). V shed 5 bases, J shed 3 bases, and the junction held 6 bases outside the gene matches. The CDR3 is 15 amino acids. For the CDR3, the DNA is TGTGCCAGCAGTGGAAGGACTAGCGGAGAAGAGACCCAGTACTTC. Translated: CASSGRTSGEETQYF.

A single count supports this clone. The chain recombines TRBV18 with TRBJ2-1, with 10 nucleotides matching TRBD2. The CDR3 has 15 amino acids. Germline assignment: CDR1 KGHSH and CDR2 LQKENI. Germline trimming cut 3 bases from V and 2 bases from J; bases unmatched to any gene: 1. The CDR3 DNA follows: TGTGCCAGCTCACCGGGACTAGCGACCTACAATGAGCAGTTCTTC. Its translation: CASSPGLATYNEQFF.

J is TRBJ2-7 and V is TRBV30; 7 bases map to TRBD1. The CDR3 is 15 residues long. In germline, CDR1 is GTSNPN, CDR2 SVGIG (reference sequence). Trimming cost V 4 bases and J 2 bases; bases outside gene matches: 11. The DNA of the CDR3 is TGTGCCTGGACTTCCCCCCACAGGGGCCCCTACGAGCAGTACTTC. It translates to CAWTSPHRGPYEQYF. The complete variable domain, with remaining parts taken from reference TRBV30 and TRBJ2-7, reads SQTIHQWPATLVQPVGSPLSLECTVEGTSNPNLYWYRQAAGRGLQLLFYSVGIGQISSEVPQNLSASRPQDRQFILSSKKLLLSDSGFYLCAWTSPHRGPYEQYFGPGTRLTVT.

The table lists this clone with a count of one. The chain links TRBV9 to TRBJ1-1; tentatively, D is TRBD1 (6 bases). The CDR3 length is 13 residues. V lost 2 bases, J lost 4 bases, and 9 bases lay in between. Germline values: CDR1 SGDLS, CDR2 YYNGEE. The CDR3 region is CASSVEGGTEAFF. The DNA for the CDR3 is TGTGCCAGCAGCGTCGAAGGGGGCACTGAAGCTTTCTTT.

The rearrangement links TRBV21-1 to TRBJ2-7. TRBV21-1 is a documented pseudogene. The CDR3 runs 12 residues. CDR3 residues: CASMDACYEQYF. The CDR3 nucleotides are TGTGCCAGCATGGACGCTTGCTACGAGCAGTACTTC.

A remark on this clone: The junction departs from the called germline gene at one end, perhaps through a read error. The chain is built from TRBV11-3 and TRBJ2-1; TRBD2 aligns across 8 bases. CDR1 and CDR2 (germline): SGHNT, YENEEA. The CDR3 extends over 13 amino acids. The CDR3 loop is CASSLEAGVEQFF. The CDR3 nucleotides are TGTGCCAGCAGCCTAGAAGCGGGAGTTGAGCAGTTCTTC. The entire variable domain, with the rest obtained from reference TRBV11-3 and TRBJ2-1, is as follows: EAGVVQSPRYKIIEKKQPVAFWCNPISGHNTLYWYLQNLGQGPELLIRYENEEAVDDSQLPKDRFSAERLKGVDSTLKIQPAELGDSAVYLCASSLEAGVEQFFGPGTRLTVL.

The rearrangement links TRBV6-5 to TRBJ2-7; D could derive from TRBD1 or TRBD2 (6 bases each). The CDR3 consists of 14 residues. The germline gives CDR1 MNHEY, CDR2 SVGAGI. Trimming left V 5 bases short and J 0 bases short, with 11 bases between. DNA for the CDR3: TGTGCCAGCAGTCCCAAGGGGGGCTCCTACGAGCAGTACTTC. As protein: CASSPKGGSYEQYF.

V and J are TRBV5-1 and TRBJ1-3; no firm D call. Between the trimmed V and J ends, which lost 3 bases and 0 bases, there was a span of 13 bases. The germline V gene has CDR1 SGHRS and CDR2 YFSETQ. This CDR3 comprises 16 residues. Here the CDR3 reads CASSWDLSASGNTIYF. The CDR3 DNA sequence: TGCGCCAGCAGCTGGGATCTCTCCGCCTCTGGAAACACCATATATTTT. The complete variable domain, with remaining parts taken from reference TRBV5-1 and TRBJ1-3, reads KAGVTQTPRYLIKTRGQQVTLSCSPISGHRSVSWYQQTPGQGLQFLFEYFSETQRNKGNFPGRFSGRQFSNSRSEMNVSTLELGDSALYLCASSWDLSASGNTIYFGEGSWLTVV.

The chain has TRBV7-8 and TRBJ1-2; possible D gene TRBD1, 6 bases. CDR3 length equals 13 residues. CDR1 is SGHVS and CDR2 is FQNEAQ in the germline V gene. V lost 3 bases and J 3 bases, leaving 8 bases between the germline ends. The CDR3 nucleotides read TGTGCCAGCAGCTTTAACAGGGACTATGGCTACACCTTC. Translated, it gives CASSFNRDYGYTF.

This clone was found a few times. The chain links TRBV4-1 to TRBJ1-2, with 8 nucleotides matching TRBD1. Germline CDR1 is MGHRA and CDR2 is YSYEKL. V shed 1 base and J 5 bases; nucleotides not matched to a gene: 6. CDR3 size: 15 residues. CDR3 DNA: TGCGCCAGCAGCCAAGTCGGACAGGGAGGGTATGGCTACACCTTC. It specifies CASSQVGQGGYGYTF.

This chain uses TRBV28 with TRBJ1-5; D ambiguous. The V and J ends lost 2 bases and 6 bases respectively, with 17 bases between them. Germline CDR1 MDHEN, CDR2 SYDVKM. This CDR3 region has 16 residues. CDR3 protein: CASSLNPSRGRQPQHF. CDR3 in DNA: TGTGCCAGCAGTTTAAACCCATCTCGAGGGCGTCAGCCCCAGCATTTT.

The chain links TRBV6-6 to TRBJ2-7; D might be TRBD1 (6 bases). The CDR3 length is 16 residues. V shed 2 bases and J shed 3 bases, with 17 bases lying between them. Germline V CDR1 and CDR2: MNHNY, SVGAGI (reference sequence). CDR3 amino acids: CASSYLGAERNYEQYF. The CDR3 coding sequence is TGTGCCAGCAGTTACCTGGGGGCAGAAAGAAACTACGAGCAGTACTTC.

This clone was seen just once. The same CDR3 arises from other DNA sequences in this sample as well. The V gene is TRBV6-1, the J gene TRBJ2-2; TRBD1 aligns across 8 bases. J gave up 1 base and V 6 bases, and 4 bases lay outside the gene matches. The CDR3 has 15 amino acids. Per the germline V gene, CDR1 is MNHNS and CDR2 is SASEGT. CDR3 sequence (DNA): TGTGCCAGCAGGGCAGGACAGGGGAACACCGGGGAGCTGTTTTTT. Protein product: CASRAGQGNTGELFF.

The V call is TRBV18, the J call TRBJ2-7, with 10 bases matching TRBD1. This CDR3 has 20 residues. V lost 1 base to trimming and J lost 6 bases; unmatched junction nucleotides: 21. Germline values: CDR1 KGHSH, CDR2 LQKENI. CDR3 DNA: TGTGCCAGCTCACCACGACCCTCTTCGACAGGGGGCGCCCGGGGAGGCGAGCAGTACTTC. It specifies CASSPRPSSTGGARGGEQYF. Full variable domain (remainder filled in from reference TRBV18 and TRBJ2-7): NAGVMQNPRHLVRRRGQEARLRCSPMKGHSHVYWYRQLPEEGLKFMVYLQKENIIDESGMPKERFSAEFPKEGPSILRIQQVVRGDSAAYFCASSPRPSSTGGARGGEQYFGPGTRLTVT.